Many counts were recorded for the clone carrying this TCR beta chain. Amplification of TCR beta CDR3 regions used RNA as the template. The HTBI primer set served for first-round RT-PCR of the TCR CDR3. TCRdb reprocessed the multiplex PCR reads via MiXCR and lists one record per CDR3 protein. Here the sample spans some 360,000 distinct CDR3 sequences, 14% being singletons. Germline lookup yields CDR1 LNHNV and CDR2 YYDKDF (reference sequence). J was trimmed by 11 bases and V by 5 bases; bases with no gene match: 9. The CDR3 length is 14 residues. This entry belongs to a study of T cells in Graves' hyperthyroidism and ophthalmopathy.

Sequencing was carried out using blood. The chain uses TRBV15 and TRBJ2-1; the match to TRBD2 covers 10 bases. This receptor was identified in a woman in her sixties with Graves' hyperthyroidism. In nucleotides, the CDR3 is TGTGCCACCAGCGCCCTTGGGACTAGCGCAAAGCAGTTCTTC. Translated: CATSALGTSAKQFF.